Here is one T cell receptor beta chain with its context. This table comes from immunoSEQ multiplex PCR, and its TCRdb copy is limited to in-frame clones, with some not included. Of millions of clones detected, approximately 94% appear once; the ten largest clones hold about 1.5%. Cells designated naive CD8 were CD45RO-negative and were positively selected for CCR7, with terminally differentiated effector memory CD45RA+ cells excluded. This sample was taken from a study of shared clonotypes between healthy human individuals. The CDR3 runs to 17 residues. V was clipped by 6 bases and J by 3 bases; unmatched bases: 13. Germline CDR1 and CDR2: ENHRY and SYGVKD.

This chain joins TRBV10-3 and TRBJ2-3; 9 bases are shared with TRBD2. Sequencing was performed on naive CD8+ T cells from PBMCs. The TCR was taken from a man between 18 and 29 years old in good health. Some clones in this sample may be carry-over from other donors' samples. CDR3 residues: CAISQSIAGVRTDTQYF. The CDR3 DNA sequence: TGTGCCATCAGCCAGTCGATAGCGGGAGTGCGGACAGATACGCAGTATTTT.